This entry lists 24 T cell receptor beta chains sequenced from one sample in a study of blood T cell repertoires in COVID-19. Sequenced by immunoSEQ multiplex PCR; TCRdb stores in-frame clones only, minus some. Here the sample spans approximately 150,000 clones, roughly 91% being singletons. Sequences were obtained from peripheral blood. Every receptor here comes from a man aged 45-65 years with active or convalescent COVID-19.

The gene calls are TRBV2 and TRBJ1-1; D remains ambiguous. The CDR3 runs to 13 residues. In germline, CDR1 is SNHLY, CDR2 FYNNEI. The V end was cut by 5 bases, the J end by 1 base, with 8 bases between. CDR3 nucleotides: TGTGCCAGCAGTAACGAGGGGAACACTGAAGCTTTCTTT. Encoded protein: CASSNEGNTEAFF.

In its sample, this clone was seen a few times. The V and J genes are TRBV5-4 and TRBJ2-1, with 8 bases matching TRBD1. J was trimmed by 5 bases and V by 4 bases; bases with no gene match: 8. Germline assignment: CDR1 SGHNT and CDR2 YYREEE (reference sequence). The CDR3 sequence is 15 residues long. The CDR3 DNA is TGTGCCAGCAGCAAGGACAGGGCGAGGAACAATGAGCAGTTCTTC. This gives the protein CASSKDRARNNEQFF.

This sequence joins TRBV19 and TRBJ1-5; TRBD1 matches 9 bases. CDR3 length: 16 residues. Germline CDR1 is LNHDA and CDR2 is SQIVND (reference sequence). Trimming cost V 7 bases and J 2 bases; bases outside gene matches: 9. This CDR3 is CASNTGTGRRNQPQHF. The CDR3 coding sequence is TGTGCCAGTAATACCGGGACAGGGCGTCGCAATCAGCCCCAGCATTTT.

The chain couples TRBV10-3 to TRBJ2-7; 7 bases line up with TRBD1. The CDR3 is made up of 13 amino acids. V gave up 3 bases and J gave up 7 bases; unmatched junction bases: 6. Germline CDR1 ENHRY, CDR2 SYGVKD. CDR3 residues: CAISDKTGKEQYF. CDR3 DNA: TGTGCCATCAGTGATAAGACAGGGAAAGAGCAGTACTTC.

CDR3 protein: CASSAENSAGANVLTF. The CDR3 DNA reads TGTGCCAGCAGCGCCGAAAATAGCGCTGGGGCCAACGTCCTGACTTTC. This chain links TRBV5-4 with TRBJ2-6; perhaps TRBD2 as D (5 bases). Trimming shortened V by 4 bases and J by 2 bases, and 13 bases separated the two germline ends. The V gene's germline CDR1 is SGHNT and CDR2 YYREEE (reference sequence). The CDR3 is made up of 16 amino acids.

This chain connects TRBV3-1 (or the pseudogene TRBV3-2) to TRBJ2-3; TRBD2 agrees at 8 bases. This CDR3 is 12 amino acids long. Germline V gene lookup returns CDR1 LGHDT and CDR2 YNNKEL (reference sequence). Trimming removed 5 bases from V and 10 bases from J; junction bases left unmatched: 5. CDR3 in DNA: TGTGCCAGCAGCAACCAGCGGGGGTCGCAGTATTTT. It specifies CASSNQRGSQYF.

J is TRBJ2-7 and V is TRBV2; 7 bases are shared with TRBD1. The CDR3 has 15 residues. The germline CDR1 and CDR2 sequences are SNHLY and FYNNEI. Trimming at V came to 1 base and at J to 6 bases, leaving 9 bases not matched to a gene. The CDR3 spells CASSEVTGRTGEQYF. The CDR3, as DNA: TGTGCCAGCAGTGAAGTGACAGGGCGGACGGGCGAGCAGTACTTC.

The V gene is TRBV20-1, the J gene TRBJ2-7, with a possible D match to TRBD1 (5 bases). Trimming removed 3 bases at V and 2 bases at J, with 14 bases between. The length of the CDR3 is 14 residues. Germline CDR1 and CDR2: DFQATT and SNEGSKA (reference sequence). The CDR3 here is CSASGRDGTYEQYF. CDR3 coding DNA: TGCAGTGCTAGTGGCAGGGATGGGACCTACGAGCAGTACTTC.

The chain combines TRBV3-1 (or the pseudogene TRBV3-2) with TRBJ2-7, with D perhaps matching TRBD1 (5 bases). With 4 bases removed from V and 0 bases from J, the gap between germline ends came to 10 bases. Per the germline V gene, CDR1 is LGHDT and CDR2 is YNNKEL (reference sequence). This CDR3 spans 14 amino acids. CDR3 residues: CASSRGANSYEQYF. The DNA for the CDR3 is TGTGCCAGCAGCCGTGGGGCCAACTCCTACGAGCAGTACTTC.

The chain's CDR3 is CASSVDRGEAYGYTF. As DNA, the CDR3 is TGTGCCAGCAGCGTTGACAGGGGAGAGGCCTATGGCTACACCTTC. The chain recombines TRBV7-2 with TRBJ1-2; 8 bases fit TRBD1. Germline lookup yields CDR1 SGHTA and CDR2 FQGNSA. The CDR3 is made up of 15 amino acids. After removal of 5 bases from V and 4 bases from J, the junction contained 9 bases not matched to a gene.

The chain couples TRBV5-1 to TRBJ1-6; possible D gene TRBD1, 6 bases. V was cut by 2 bases and J by 5 bases, with 8 bases left in between. Germline V CDR1 and CDR2: SGHRS, YFSETQ. The CDR3 runs 14 residues. CDR3 amino acids: CASSFRGNNSPLHF. CDR3 bases: TGCGCCAGCAGCTTCAGGGGTAATAATTCACCCCTCCACTTT.

The gene calls are TRBV7-8 and TRBJ2-2; D remains ambiguous. The CDR3 loop spans 17 amino acids. Trimming removed 2 bases from V and 3 bases from J, with 16 bases in between. From germline, CDR1 is SGHVS and CDR2 FQNEAQ. The CDR3 DNA reads as TGTGCCAGCAGCTTAAGGTCTCCCTCCCTAGACACCGGGGAGCTGTTTTTT. This encodes CASSLRSPSLDTGELFF. The whole variable domain, filled in from reference TRBV7-8 and TRBJ2-2, reads GAGVSQSPRYKVAKRGQDVALRCDPISGHVSLFWYQQALGQGPEFLTYFQNEAQLDKSGLPSDRFFAERPEGSVSTLKIQRTQQEDSAVYLCASSLRSPSLDTGELFFGEGSRLTVL.

This clone has just a few counts. The J gene is TRBJ2-7, the V gene TRBV9, with 8 bases fitting TRBD1. CDR3 length: 15 amino acids. The ends lost 2 bases at V and 4 bases at J; junction bases unmatched: 8. The germline V gene has CDR1 SGDLS and CDR2 YYNGEE. In nucleotides, the CDR3 is TGTGCCAGCAGCGTCTCCGGGACAGGACATTACGAGCAGTACTTC. Its translation: CASSVSGTGHYEQYF. Variable domain in full (rest from reference TRBV9 and TRBJ2-7): DSGVTQTPKHLITATGQRVTLRCSPRSGDLSVYWYQQSLDQGLQFLIQYYNGEERAKGNILERFSAQQFPDLHSELNLSSLELGDSALYFCASSVSGTGHYEQYFGPGTRLTVT.

This chain joins TRBV11-2 and TRBJ2-7; 8 nucleotides match TRBD1. Germline V gene lookup returns CDR1 SGHAT and CDR2 FQNNGV. The ends lost 1 base at V and 5 bases at J; junction bases unmatched: 7. The length of the CDR3 is 15 residues. The CDR3 DNA sequence: TGTGCCAGCAGCTTAGTACGGACAGGGTACGACGAGCAGTACTTC. Translation gives CASSLVRTGYDEQYF.

This rearrangement joins TRBV28 to TRBJ1-2, with TRBD1 matching over 8 bases. With V trimmed by 5 bases and J by 2 bases, 4 bases remained unmatched. The CDR3 is 14 amino acids. The germline CDR1 and CDR2 sequences are MDHEN and SYDVKM. CDR3 in DNA: TGTGCCAGCAGTAGACAGGGGAGGAACTATGGCTACACCTTC. This gives the protein CASSRQGRNYGYTF.

The chain employs TRBV11-2 and TRBJ2-1; the match to TRBD2 covers 10 bases. Germline V gives CDR1 SGHAT, CDR2 FQNNGV. The CDR3 is 18 amino acids. V dropped 4 bases and J dropped 3; count of bases not matched to a gene: 12. DNA for the CDR3: TGTGCCAGCAGCTCCAAGGGGGTAGCGGGAGGCGTCTACAATGAGCAGTTCTTC. Amino acids: CASSSKGVAGGVYNEQFF.

The chain employs TRBV27 and TRBJ2-7, with 7 bases identical to TRBD1. This CDR3 is 14 amino acids long. The germline V gene encodes CDR1 MNHEY and CDR2 SMNVEV (reference sequence). The J segment lost 1 base and the V segment lost 4 bases, leaving 4 bases of the junction unmatched. CDR3 in amino acids: CASSYRDRSYEQYF. CDR3 nucleotides: TGTGCCAGCAGTTACCGGGACAGATCCTACGAGCAGTACTTC.

This rearrangement joins TRBV27 to TRBJ2-7; 8 bases fit TRBD2. J lost 0 bases, V lost 6 bases, and 7 bases had no gene match. The CDR3 is 15 amino acids. Germline V gene lookup returns CDR1 MNHEY and CDR2 SMNVEV (reference sequence). The CDR3 DNA follows: TGTGCCAGCAGCATCACCGGGACTAGCTCCTACGAGCAGTACTTC. It specifies CASSITGTSSYEQYF.

The rearrangement uses TRBV10-1 and TRBJ2-7; tentatively, D is TRBD2 (6 bases). The CDR3 loop spans 14 amino acids. Germline-derived CDR1 and CDR2 are WNHNN and SYGVQD (reference sequence). Trimming pared 3 bases from V and 2 bases from J, leaving 11 bases between. The CDR3 region is CASSEGGDPYEQYF. The DNA for the CDR3 is TGCGCCAGCAGTGAAGGCGGGGACCCCTACGAGCAGTACTTC.

This chain connects TRBV10-2 to TRBJ2-3; TRBD2 agrees at 8 bases. J lost 2 bases, V lost 4 bases, and 8 bases had no gene match. CDR3 length: 16 residues. CDR1 is WSHSY, CDR2 SAAADI, per germline. CDR3 sequence reads: CASSARGGLITDTQYF. CDR3 DNA sequence: TGCGCCAGCAGTGCTCGCGGGGGGCTCATCACAGATACGCAGTATTTT.

The chain couples TRBV28 to TRBJ2-5, with 10 bases that match TRBD2. CDR1 is MDHEN, CDR2 SYDVKM, per germline. The CDR3 length is 16 residues. V gave up 3 bases and J gave up 4 bases; unmatched junction bases: 8. The CDR3 is CASSFEREGRLETQYF. CDR3 nucleotides: TGTGCCAGCAGTTTCGAGCGGGAGGGCCGTTTAGAGACCCAGTACTTC. The full variable domain, rest sourced from reference TRBV28 and TRBJ2-5, is DVKVTQSSRYLVKRTGEKVFLECVQDMDHENMFWYRQDPGLGLRLIYFSYDVKMKEKGDIPEGYSVSREKKERFSLILESASTNQTSMYLCASSFEREGRLETQYFGPGTRLLVL.

The table lists this clone with many counts. This chain links TRBV6-5 with TRBJ1-5; the D is unclear. V dropped 3 bases and J dropped 9 bases, with 12 bases sitting between them. This CDR3 is built from 13 residues. CDR1 is MNHEY, CDR2 SVGAGI, per germline. CDR3 in amino acids: CASSYAEGLPQHF. In DNA, the CDR3 is TGTGCCAGCAGTTATGCCGAGGGTCTGCCCCAGCATTTT.

The chain joins TRBV20-1 to TRBJ1-1; tentatively, D is TRBD1 (5 bases). Deletions cut 7 bases from V and 5 bases from J, with 8 bases between. In germline, CDR1 is DFQATT, CDR2 SNEGSKA (reference sequence). This CDR3 has 10 amino acids. The CDR3 here is CSVGPTEAFF. The CDR3 DNA follows: TGCAGTGTGGGGCCGACTGAAGCTTTCTTT.

V and J are TRBV19 and TRBJ2-7, with 8 bases lining up with TRBD1. V was pared by 5 bases and J by 0 bases, with 12 bases of the junction left unmatched. The germline V gene encodes CDR1 LNHDA and CDR2 SQIVND (reference sequence). The length of the CDR3 is 17 residues. For the CDR3, the DNA is TGTGCCAGTAGTCCTTACGACAGGGGCCAAGACTCCTACGAGCAGTACTTC. Translated: CASSPYDRGQDSYEQYF.